Presented here are 17 T cell receptor beta chains from one specimen sequenced in a study of T cells in Graves' hyperthyroidism and ophthalmopathy. TCR beta CDR3 sequences were amplified from RNA transcripts. Primed by the HTBI set, a first-round RT-PCR was run on the TCR CDR3. TCRdb called the multiplex PCR reads again in MiXCR, with one record for every CDR3 protein. The sample shows approximately 200,000 distinct CDR3 sequences, around 18% of them seen only once. The sample taken for sequencing was blood. The source is a man in his forties with Graves' hyperthyroidism.

This clonotype has more than one count but fewer than ten. The gene calls are TRBV11-3 and TRBJ2-1, with D perhaps matching TRBD2 (6 bases). Germline assignment: CDR1 SGHNT and CDR2 YENEEA. V was cut by 0 bases and J by 5 bases, with 11 bases left in between. CDR3 size: 15 residues. This CDR3 reads CASSLDAAGNNEQFF. CDR3 coding DNA: TGTGCCAGCAGCTTAGATGCGGCGGGGAACAATGAGCAGTTCTTC.

A word on this clonotype: Since no conserved phenylalanine or tryptophan closes the CDR3, a read error is the likely cause. The V and J genes are TRBV27 and TRBJ1-1; D gene ambiguous. The length of the CDR3 is 15 residues. CDR1 is MNHEY and CDR2 is SMNVEV in the germline V gene (reference sequence). Trimming took 6 bases from V and 0 from J, leaving 14 bases between them. The CDR3 sequence is CASRRGSLMNTEAFS. CDR3 sequence (DNA): TGTGCCAGCAGACGAGGGAGCCTGATGAACACTGAAGCTTTCTCT.

The chain joins TRBV12-3 or TRBV12-4 to TRBJ2-1; a weak D match, TRBD2 (7 bases). This CDR3 contains 17 residues. Trimming shortened V by 0 bases and J by 7 bases, and 19 bases separated the two germline ends. The CDR3 DNA reads as TGTGCCAGCAGTTTAGCGGGTGGGGGGGCCATATGGAATGAGCAGTTCTTC. It yields the protein CASSLAGGGAIWNEQFF.

In this sample, this clonotype turned up many times. V and J are TRBV5-6 and TRBJ2-3; the D is unclear. The CDR3 contains 14 residues. V dropped 1 base and J dropped 2 bases, with 8 bases sitting between them. The V gene's germline CDR1 is SGHDT and CDR2 YYEEEE. The CDR3 nucleotides are TGTGCCAGCAGCTTGAGGCCTATCACAGATACGCAGTATTTT. It specifies CASSLRPITDTQYF.

Many counts were recorded for this clonotype. V usage is TRBV12-3 or TRBV12-4 and J usage is TRBJ1-6, with TRBD1 as a possible D gene (6 bases). The CDR3 is 13 residues long. Trimming cost V 6 bases and J 10 bases, with 13 bases left between them. The CDR3 DNA sequence: TGTGCCAGCAGCGCCGACAGGAAATCACCCCTCCACTTT. Its protein is CASSADRKSPLHF.

This clonotype was detected ten times or more. The chain links TRBV7-2 to TRBJ1-1, with D hard to call. The CDR3 consists of 16 residues. Germline V gene lookup returns CDR1 SGHTA and CDR2 FQGNSA. The V gene lost 4 bases and the J gene lost 0 bases, with 15 bases spanning the gap. The CDR3 DNA reads as TGTGCCAGCAGCTCACAAGGAACCGGGGTGAACACTGAAGCTTTCTTT. This codes for CASSSQGTGVNTEAFF.

This clonotype occurred many times. The rearrangement joins TRBV12-3 or TRBV12-4 to TRBJ1-5, with no clear D. The CDR3 is 13 residues long. The ends were cut back, 5 bases at V and 4 bases at J, with 9 bases in the middle. CDR3 DNA sequence: TGTGCCAGCAGTGGGAGTCCGAATCAGCCCCAGCATTTT. Translated, it gives CASSGSPNQPQHF.

The gene calls are TRBV6-2 or TRBV6-3 and TRBJ1-2; perhaps TRBD1 as D (6 bases). The CDR3 runs to 15 residues. Germline CDR1 MNHEY, CDR2 SVGEGT. The ends were cut back, 5 bases at V and 2 bases at J, with 15 bases in the middle. Here the CDR3 reads CASSGPRQENYGYTF. The CDR3, as DNA: TGTGCCAGCAGTGGCCCAAGACAGGAAAACTATGGCTACACCTTC.

The table lists this clonotype with a few counts. The V and J genes are TRBV6-1 and TRBJ1-6; D possibly corresponds to TRBD1 (5 bases). V was cut by 6 bases and J by 10 bases, with 19 bases left in between. Germline assignment: CDR1 MNHNS and CDR2 SASEGT. The CDR3 runs to 15 residues. The CDR3: CASSGAARAGSPLHF. The DNA of the CDR3 is TGTGCCAGCAGCGGAGCGGCCAGGGCCGGCTCACCCCTCCACTTT.

CDR3 residues: CASTREGGYEQYF. DNA for the CDR3: TGTGCCAGCACTCGGGAAGGAGGCTACGAGCAGTACTTC. The rearrangement uses TRBV2 and TRBJ2-7; maybe TRBD2 (5 bases). This CDR3 is 13 amino acids long. Germline V lookup: CDR1 SNHLY, CDR2 FYNNEI. V was clipped by 7 bases and J by 3 bases, with 13 bases between them.

This clonotype occurred many times. The chain uses TRBV7-3 and TRBJ2-5; D is perhaps TRBD1 (6 bases). The germline gives CDR1 SGHTA, CDR2 FQGTGA. The V end was cut by 5 bases, the J end by 4 bases, with 14 bases between. There are 14 residues in the CDR3. CDR3 residues: CASSPQGTGETQYF. The CDR3 DNA reads as TGTGCCAGCAGCCCCCAGGGGACCGGAGAGACCCAGTACTTC.

At least ten counts were recorded for this clonotype. The junction does not match germline at one end; this may be a read error. The chain uses TRBV20-1 and TRBJ2-5; D gene ambiguous. There are 12 residues in the CDR3. Germline loops: CDR1 DFQATT, CDR2 SNEGSKA (reference sequence). The CDR3 DNA reads as TGTTCCATCGGGCAGCTCAAAGAGACCCAGTACTTC. Amino acid sequence: CSIGQLKETQYF.

This clonotype was observed at least ten times. The rearrangement uses TRBV3-1 and TRBJ1-5; a weak D match, TRBD1 (5 bases). V shed 3 bases and J shed 5 bases, with 5 bases lying between them. The CDR3 has 12 amino acids. CDR1 LGHDT and CDR2 YNNKEL come from the germline V gene (reference sequence). The CDR3 DNA is TGTGCCAGCAGCCAGGGGGATCAGCCCCAGCATTTT. Encoded protein: CASSQGDQPQHF.

This clonotype was detected ten times or more. J is TRBJ2-7 and V is TRBV20-1; no clear D. This CDR3 has 15 residues. V lost 0 bases to trimming and J lost 0 bases, with 12 bases between them. Looked up from germline, CDR1 is DFQATT and CDR2 is SNEGSKA (reference sequence). The CDR3 region is CSARDSVASSYEQYF. CDR3 sequence (DNA): TGCAGTGCTAGAGATTCAGTCGCGAGCTCCTACGAGCAGTACTTC.

This clonotype was counted a few times. V usage is TRBV19 and J usage is TRBJ1-1; 8 positions match TRBD1. The length of the CDR3 is 15 residues. The V gene's germline CDR1 is LNHDA and CDR2 SQIVND (reference sequence). V lost 1 base, J lost 5 bases, and 6 bases stayed unmatched. The DNA for the CDR3 is TGTGCCAGTAGTATAGGGACAGGGCCGGGGACTGAAGCTTTCTTT. Its protein product is CASSIGTGPGTEAFF.

This chain uses TRBV9 with TRBJ2-7, with 9 bases aligning to TRBD1. This CDR3 has 14 amino acids. Germline values: CDR1 SGDLS, CDR2 YYNGEE. The trim removed 2 bases at V and 5 bases at J, leaving 5 bases unmatched. This CDR3 reads CASSVRDRDHEQYF. CDR3 sequence (DNA): TGTGCCAGCAGCGTCCGGGACAGGGACCACGAGCAGTACTTC. The entire variable domain, with the rest obtained from reference TRBV9 and TRBJ2-7, is as follows: DSGVTQTPKHLITATGQRVTLRCSPRSGDLSVYWYQQSLDQGLQFLIQYYNGEERAKGNILERFSAQQFPDLHSELNLSSLELGDSALYFCASSVRDRDHEQYFGPGTRLTVT.

The table lists this clonotype with many counts. This chain joins TRBV5-8 and TRBJ2-2; unclear D gene. Germline V gene lookup returns CDR1 SGHTS and CDR2 YDEGEE. The CDR3 loop spans 12 amino acids. V lost 7 bases and J 2 bases, leaving 6 bases between the germline ends. The CDR3 loop reads CASVGNTGELFF. The CDR3 DNA reads TGTGCCAGCGTTGGAAACACCGGGGAGCTGTTTTTT.